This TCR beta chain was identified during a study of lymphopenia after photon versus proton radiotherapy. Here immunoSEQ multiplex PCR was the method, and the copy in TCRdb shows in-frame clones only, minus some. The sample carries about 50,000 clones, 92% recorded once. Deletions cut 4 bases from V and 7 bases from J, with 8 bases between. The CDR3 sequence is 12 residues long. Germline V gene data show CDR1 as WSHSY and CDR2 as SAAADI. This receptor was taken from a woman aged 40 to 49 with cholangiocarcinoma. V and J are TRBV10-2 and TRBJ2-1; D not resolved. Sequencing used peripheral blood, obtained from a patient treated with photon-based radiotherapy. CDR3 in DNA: TGCGCCAGCAGTGCAGTAGTAAATGAGCAGTTCTTC. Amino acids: CASSAVVNEQFF.